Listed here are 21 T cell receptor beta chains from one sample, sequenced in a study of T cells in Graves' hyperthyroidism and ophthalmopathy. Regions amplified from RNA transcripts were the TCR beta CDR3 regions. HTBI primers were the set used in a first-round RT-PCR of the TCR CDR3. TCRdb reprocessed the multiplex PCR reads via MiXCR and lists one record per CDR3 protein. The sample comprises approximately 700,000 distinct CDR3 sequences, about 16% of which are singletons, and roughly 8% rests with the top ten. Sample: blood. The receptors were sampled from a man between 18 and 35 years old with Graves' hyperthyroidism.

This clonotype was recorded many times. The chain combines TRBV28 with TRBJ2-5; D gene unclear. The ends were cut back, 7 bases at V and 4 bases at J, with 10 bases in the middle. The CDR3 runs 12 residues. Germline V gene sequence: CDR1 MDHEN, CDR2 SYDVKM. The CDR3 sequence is CASKSPAETQYF. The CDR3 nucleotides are TGTGCCAGCAAATCCCCCGCAGAGACCCAGTACTTC.

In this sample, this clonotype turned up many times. CDR3 coding DNA: TGTGCCTGGAGTGTACTGGGACCGACGACCGGGGAGCTGTTTTTT. Its protein product is CAWSVLGPTTGELFF. The V and J genes are TRBV30 and TRBJ2-2; the D gene could be TRBD1 or TRBD2 (5 bases each). The CDR3 covers 15 residues. Germline values: CDR1 GTSNPN, CDR2 SVGIG (reference sequence). The germline V and J ends were trimmed by 0 bases and 5 bases, with 13 bases remaining between them. Combining the CDR3 with reference TRBV30 and TRBJ2-2 gives the whole variable domain SQTIHQWPATLVQPVGSPLSLECTVEGTSNPNLYWYRQAAGRGLQLLFYSVGIGQISSEVPQNLSASRPQDRQFILSSKKLLLSDSGFYLCAWSVLGPTTGELFFGEGSRLTVL.

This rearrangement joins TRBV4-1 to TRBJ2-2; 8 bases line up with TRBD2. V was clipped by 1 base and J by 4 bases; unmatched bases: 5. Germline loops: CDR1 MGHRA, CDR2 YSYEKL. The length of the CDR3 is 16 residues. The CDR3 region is CASSQAAGEGTGELFF. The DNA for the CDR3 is TGCGCCAGCAGCCAAGCAGCGGGAGAAGGCACCGGGGAGCTGTTTTTT.

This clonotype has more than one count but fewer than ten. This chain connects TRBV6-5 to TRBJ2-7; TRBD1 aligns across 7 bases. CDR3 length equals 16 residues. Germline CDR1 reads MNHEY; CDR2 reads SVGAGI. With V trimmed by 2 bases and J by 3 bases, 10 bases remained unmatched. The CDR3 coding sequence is TGTGCCAGCAGTTACGGAACCGGGACAGAAGTCTACGAGCAGTACTTC. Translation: CASSYGTGTEVYEQYF.

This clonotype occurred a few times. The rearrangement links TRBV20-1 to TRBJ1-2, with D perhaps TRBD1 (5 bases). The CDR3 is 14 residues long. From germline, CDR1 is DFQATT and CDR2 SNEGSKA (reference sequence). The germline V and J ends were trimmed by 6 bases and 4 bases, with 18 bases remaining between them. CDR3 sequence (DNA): TGCAGTGCCCCCGACGGGGGGTCTGGCTATGGCTACACCTTC. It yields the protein CSAPDGGSGYGYTF.

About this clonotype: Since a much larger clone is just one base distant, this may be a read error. In nucleotides, the CDR3 is TGCAGTGCTAGTCTTTCGGCCAGGGACAATGAGCAGTTCTTC. Translated, it gives CSASLSARDNEQFF. The chain couples TRBV20-1 to TRBJ2-1; tentative D call: TRBD1 (5 bases). The CDR3 extends over 14 amino acids. V dropped 3 bases and J dropped 5 bases, with 14 bases sitting between them. CDR1 is DFQATT, CDR2 SNEGSKA, per germline (reference sequence).

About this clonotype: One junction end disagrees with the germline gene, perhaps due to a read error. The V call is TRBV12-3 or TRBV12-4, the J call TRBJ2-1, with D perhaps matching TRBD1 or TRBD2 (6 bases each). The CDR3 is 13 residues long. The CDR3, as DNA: TGTGCCAGCGGTTTAGGCAGAGGGGGGTCATCGTTCTTC. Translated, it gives CASGLGRGGSSFF.

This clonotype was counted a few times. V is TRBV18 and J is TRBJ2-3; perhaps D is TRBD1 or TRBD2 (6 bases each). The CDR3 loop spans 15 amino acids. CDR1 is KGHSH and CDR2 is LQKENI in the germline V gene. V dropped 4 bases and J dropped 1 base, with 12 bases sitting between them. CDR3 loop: CASSLWRGGTDTQYF. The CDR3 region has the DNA TGTGCCAGCTCACTGTGGAGGGGGGGCACAGATACGCAGTATTTT.

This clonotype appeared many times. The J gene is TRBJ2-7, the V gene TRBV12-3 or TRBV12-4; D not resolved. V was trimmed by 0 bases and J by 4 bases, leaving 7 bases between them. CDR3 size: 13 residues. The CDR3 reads CASSLAPNYEQYF. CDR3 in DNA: TGTGCCAGCAGTTTAGCTCCAAATTACGAGCAGTACTTC.

For the CDR3, the DNA is TGCGCCAGCAGAGGGAGGTCCGAAGAACTGTTTTTT. It encodes CASRGRSEELFF. The chain employs TRBV5-1 and TRBJ1-4; no firm D call. Germline V gives CDR1 SGHRS, CDR2 YFSETQ. CDR3 size: 12 residues. Trimming stripped 5 bases from V and 12 bases from J, with 14 bases between.

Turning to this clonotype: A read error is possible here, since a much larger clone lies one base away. CDR3 coding DNA: TGCAGTGCTAGAGGTCAATACCGCTGCGAGCAGTACTTC. This codes for CSARGQYRCEQYF. V gene TRBV20-1 combines with J gene TRBJ2-7; no clear D gene. The V end lost 1 base, the J end lost 6 bases, and 13 bases lay between the germline ends. The CDR3 consists of 13 residues. CDR1 is DFQATT and CDR2 is SNEGSKA in the germline V gene (reference sequence).

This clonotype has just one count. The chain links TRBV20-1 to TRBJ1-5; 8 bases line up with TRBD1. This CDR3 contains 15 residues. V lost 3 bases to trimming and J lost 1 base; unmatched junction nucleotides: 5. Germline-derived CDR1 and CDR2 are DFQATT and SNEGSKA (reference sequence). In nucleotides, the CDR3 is TGCAGTGCTAGCAGGGGGCCAAAGAGCAATCAGCCCCAGCATTTT. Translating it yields CSASRGPKSNQPQHF.

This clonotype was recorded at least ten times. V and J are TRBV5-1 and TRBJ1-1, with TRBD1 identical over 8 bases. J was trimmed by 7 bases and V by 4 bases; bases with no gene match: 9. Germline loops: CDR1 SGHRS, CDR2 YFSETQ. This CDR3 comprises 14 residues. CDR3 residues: CASSRRQGTSEAFF. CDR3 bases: TGCGCCAGCAGCCGCCGACAGGGGACGAGTGAAGCTTTCTTT.

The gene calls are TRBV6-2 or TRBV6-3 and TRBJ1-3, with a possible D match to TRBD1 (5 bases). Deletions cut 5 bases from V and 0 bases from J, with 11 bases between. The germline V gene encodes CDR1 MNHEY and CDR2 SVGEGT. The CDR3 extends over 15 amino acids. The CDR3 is CASSRGMSSGNTIYF. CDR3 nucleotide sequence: TGTGCCAGCAGTCGGGGCATGAGCTCTGGAAACACCATATATTTT.

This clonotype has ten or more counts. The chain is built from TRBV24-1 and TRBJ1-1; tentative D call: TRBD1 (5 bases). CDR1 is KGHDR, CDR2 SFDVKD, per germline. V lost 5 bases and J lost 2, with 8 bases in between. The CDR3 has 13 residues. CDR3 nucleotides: TGTGCCACCAGTGTGGGGGGTAACACTGAAGCTTTCTTT. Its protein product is CATSVGGNTEAFF.

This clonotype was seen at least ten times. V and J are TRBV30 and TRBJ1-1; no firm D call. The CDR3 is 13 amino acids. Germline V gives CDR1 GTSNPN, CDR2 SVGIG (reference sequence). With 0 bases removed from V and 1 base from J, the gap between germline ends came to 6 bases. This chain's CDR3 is CAWSVTRNTEAFF. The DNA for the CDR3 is TGTGCCTGGAGTGTAACCCGGAACACTGAAGCTTTCTTT.

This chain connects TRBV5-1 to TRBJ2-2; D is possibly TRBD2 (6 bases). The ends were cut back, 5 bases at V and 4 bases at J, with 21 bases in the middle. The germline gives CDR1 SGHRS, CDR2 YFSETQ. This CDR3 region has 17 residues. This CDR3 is CASRRPGGGTRTGELFF. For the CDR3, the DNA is TGCGCCAGCAGGAGGCCTGGTGGCGGGACGCGCACCGGGGAGCTGTTTTTT.

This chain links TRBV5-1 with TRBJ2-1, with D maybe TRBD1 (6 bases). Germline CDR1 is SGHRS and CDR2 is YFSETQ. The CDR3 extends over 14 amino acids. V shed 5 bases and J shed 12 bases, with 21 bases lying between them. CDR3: CASSWTAGVPGQFF. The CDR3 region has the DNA TGCGCCAGCAGTTGGACAGCCGGGGTGCCCGGGCAGTTCTTC.

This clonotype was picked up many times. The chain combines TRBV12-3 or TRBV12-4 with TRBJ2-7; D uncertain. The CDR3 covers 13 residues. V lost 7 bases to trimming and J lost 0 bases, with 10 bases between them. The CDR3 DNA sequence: TGTGCCAGCAAAAAATCGGGCTCCTACGAGCAGTACTTC. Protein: CASKKSGSYEQYF.

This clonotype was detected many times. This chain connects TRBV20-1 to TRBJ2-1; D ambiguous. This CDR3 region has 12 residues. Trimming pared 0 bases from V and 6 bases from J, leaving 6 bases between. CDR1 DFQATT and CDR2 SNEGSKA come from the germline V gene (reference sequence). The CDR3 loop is CSARDQINEQFF. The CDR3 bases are TGCAGTGCTAGAGATCAGATCAATGAGCAGTTCTTC.

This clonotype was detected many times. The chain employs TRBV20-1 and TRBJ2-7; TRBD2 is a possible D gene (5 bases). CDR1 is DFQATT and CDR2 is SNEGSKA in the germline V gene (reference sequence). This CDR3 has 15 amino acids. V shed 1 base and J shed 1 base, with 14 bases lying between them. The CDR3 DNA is TGCAGTGCTAGAGTTTCGGGGTTGCGGTCCTACGAGCAGTACTTC. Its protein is CSARVSGLRSYEQYF.